Listed below are T cell receptor beta chains from one sample, sequenced in a study of T cell responses to AZD1222 COVID-19 vaccine. The assay was immunoSEQ multiplex PCR, and TCRdb's table has in-frame clones only and misses some. In the table there are approximately 97,000 clones, roughly nine tenths of which are singletons. The specimen comprised peripheral blood, sampled on day 0 of AZD1222 vaccination. The source is an adult in good health. The CDR3 runs from the conserved cysteine through the conserved F or W. A D gene is named only where the DNA matches it firmly. The listing skips clone size in some rows; elsewhere it reads once, few, many or a size class.

size,D,J,V,CDR3,DNA
NA,TRBD1,TRBJ2-7,TRBV5-1,CASFDRDRGTYEQYF,TGCGCCAGCTTCGACCGAGACAGGGGGACCTACGAGCAGTACTTC
once,NA,TRBJ1-2,TRBV7-9,CASSLVVGAPNYGYTF,TGTGCCAGCAGCTTAGTTGTCGGCGCTCCAAACTATGGCTACACCTTC
NA,TRBD1,TRBJ2-5,TRBV11-3,CASSSGGQETQYF,TGTGCCAGCAGCTCAGGGGGCCAAGAGACCCAGTACTTC
NA,NA,TRBJ1-1,TRBV5-6,CASSLGTVGTEAFF,TGTGCCAGCAGCTTGGGAACTGTTGGGACTGAAGCTTTCTTT
NA,NA,TRBJ1-3,TRBV18,CASSQTSSGNTIYF,TGTGCCAGCTCACAAACGAGCTCTGGAAACACCATATATTTT
NA,NA,TRBJ1-2,TRBV28,CASSAPGQRNGGYTF,TGTGCCAGCAGTGCCCCCGGACAGCGTAATGGTGGCTACACCTTC
NA,NA,TRBJ1-5,TRBV7-3,CASSLSAQPQHF,TGTGCCAGCAGCTTATCAGCTCAGCCCCAGCATTTT
few,TRBD2,TRBJ2-5,TRBV28,CASSRPGAGGETQYF,TGTGCCAGCAGCCGCCCTGGGGCGGGAGGGGAGACCCAGTACTTC
NA,NA,TRBJ1-6,TRBV28,CASSPSTGNSPLHF,TGTGCCAGCAGTCCCTCGACGGGTAATTCACCCCTCCACTTT
NA,NA,TRBJ2-1,TRBV5-1,CASSFGSRYNEQFF,TGCGCCAGCAGCTTCGGTAGCAGATACAATGAGCAGTTCTTC
NA,NA,TRBJ1-5,TRBV7-2,CASSFTDRFDLPQHF,TGTGCCAGCAGCTTTACCGACAGATTCGATCTGCCCCAGCATTTT
NA,NA,TRBJ2-1,TRBV6-5,CASTKGYPMYNEQFF,TGTGCCAGCACCAAGGGGTATCCGATGTACAATGAGCAGTTCTTC
NA,TRBD1,TRBJ1-2,TRBV5-4,CASSSPVEGAYGYTF,TGTGCCAGCAGCTCCCCCGTTGAGGGGGCCTATGGCTACACCTTC
once,NA,TRBJ1-5,TRBV12-5,CASGQDSVNQPQHF,TGTGCTAGTGGACAGGACAGCGTCAATCAGCCCCAGCATTTT
NA,NA,TRBJ1-1,TRBV6-2/TRBV6-3,CASSLGSTGHLKAFF,TGTGCCAGCAGTTTGGGTTCGACAGGTCACCTAAAAGCTTTCTTT
once,NA,TRBJ2-2,TRBV27,CASIRRGNTGELFF,TGTGCCAGCATACGACGTGGGAACACCGGGGAGCTGTTTTTT
NA,TRBD2,TRBJ2-1,TRBV2,CASRDTGRANEQFF,TGTGCCAGCAGGGACACGGGGAGGGCGAATGAGCAGTTCTTC
once,TRBD2,TRBJ2-7,TRBV29-1,CSVAVGTSGNEQYF,TGCAGCGTTGCGGTAGGGACTAGCGGGAACGAGCAGTACTTC
once,NA,TRBJ2-3,TRBV4-1,CASSQDSHASTDTQYF,TGCGCCAGCAGCCAAGATTCCCACGCAAGCACAGATACGCAGTATTTT
few,NA,TRBJ2-7,TRBV5-1,CASSSKLTGCHEQYF,TGCGCCAGCAGCTCAAAACTGACAGGTTGCCACGAGCAGTACTTC
few,NA,TRBJ1-4,TRBV5-1,CASSLNRAANEKLFF,TGCGCCAGCAGCCTAAACAGGGCGGCTAATGAAAAACTGTTTTTT
NA,NA,TRBJ1-1,TRBV4-3,CASSRAGRSRWSDYTEAFF,TGCGCCAGCAGCCGAGCAGGACGGTCCCGTTGGAGTGATTACACTGAAGCTTTCTTT
NA,NA,TRBJ2-3,TRBV19,CASSALDDSSDTQYF,TGTGCCAGTAGTGCCCTTGATGACAGCTCCGATACGCAGTATTTT
NA,NA,TRBJ1-5,TRBV28,CASRQGGPANQPQHF,TGTGCCAGCAGGCAAGGGGGGCCCGCAAATCAGCCCCAGCATTTT
once,NA,TRBJ1-4,TRBV5-6,CASSFGKGKLFF,TGTGCCAGCAGCTTCGGGAAGGGAAAACTGTTTTTT
NA,NA,TRBJ2-5,TRBV3-1/TRBV3-2,CASSQRQVGQETQYF,TGTGCCAGCAGCCAAAGGCAGGTGGGCCAAGAGACCCAGTACTTC
NA,TRBD2,TRBJ2-7,TRBV7-9,CASSQGTSGGYEQYF,TGTGCCAGCAGCCAAGGGACTAGCGGGGGCTACGAGCAGTACTTC
NA,NA,TRBJ1-1,TRBV11-2,CASGRETEAFF,TGTGCCAGCGGCAGAGAGACTGAAGCTTTCTTT
once,TRBD2,TRBJ2-2,TRBV9,CASSVVAGGLNTGELFF,TGTGCCAGCAGCGTAGTAGCGGGGGGGCTGAACACCGGGGAGCTGTTTTTT
NA,TRBD1,TRBJ1-4,TRBV9,CASSAGRGQPLEKLFF,TGTGCCAGCAGCGCTGGGAGGGGACAGCCCCTTGAAAAACTGTTTTTT
NA,NA,TRBJ2-5,TRBV29-1,CSVGDYKETQYF,TGCAGCGTTGGAGACTATAAAGAGACCCAGTACTTC
NA,NA,TRBJ1-2,TRBV30,CAWTAPLVPNYGYTF,TGTGCCTGGACCGCTCCCCTGGTCCCTAACTATGGCTACACCTTC